The rows below give T cell receptor beta chains drawn from one sample of a study of a mutant IDH1 vaccine in newly diagnosed glioma. Generated by immunoSEQ multiplex PCR, the TCRdb table keeps only in-frame clones and is missing some. The sample carries about 55,000 clones, 80% recorded once. These TCRs are of unknown antigen specificity. This specimen consisted of PBMCs, obtained from a glioma patient whose treatment included an IDH1 peptide vaccine. These receptors came from a middle-aged man with glioma. Each CDR3 is given with its conserved first and last residue. D genes are given only for firm matches.

TRBD1	TRBV4-1	TRBJ1-6	CASSQAFQGVRSPLHF	TGCGCCAGCAGCCAAGCCTTCCAGGGGGTACGGTCACCCCTCCACTTT
TRBD1	TRBV30	TRBJ2-5	CAWSRQGRETQYF	TGTGCCTGGAGCCGACAGGGGCGAGAGACCCAGTACTTC
TRBD1	TRBV29-1	TRBJ1-2	CSVLPDRGHGYTF	TGCAGCGTACTACCGGACAGGGGCCATGGCTACACCTTC
.	TRBV7-8	TRBJ2-3	CASSFGSDTQYF	TGTGCCAGCAGCTTCGGGTCAGATACGCAGTATTTT
.	TRBV19	TRBJ1-5	CASSWRGGQPQHF	TGTGCCAGTAGTTGGAGGGGAGGGCAGCCCCAGCATTTT
.	TRBV7-9	TRBJ1-1	CASSLEVSLNTEAFF	TGTGCCAGCAGCTTAGAAGTCAGCTTGAACACTGAAGCTTTCTTT
TRBD1	TRBV6-5	TRBJ1-5	CASRRDRGSYQPQHF	TGTGCCAGCAGACGGGACAGGGGGAGTTATCAGCCCCAGCATTTT
.	TRBV6-5	TRBJ2-1	CASSYSTAPNEQFF	TGTGCCAGCAGTTATTCTACTGCCCCCAATGAGCAGTTCTTC
.	TRBV30	TRBJ1-1	CACPGDTEAFF	TGTGCCTGCCCGGGTGACACTGAAGCTTTCTTT
TRBD2	TRBV5-4	TRBJ2-1	CASSFIAGGRYNEQFF	TGTGCCAGCAGCTTTATAGCGGGGGGACGTTACAATGAGCAGTTCTTC
.	TRBV5-3	TRBJ1-5	CARSLDSDQMNSNQPQHF	TGTGCCAGAAGCTTGGACAGTGACCAGATGAATAGCAATCAGCCCCAGCATTTT
.	TRBV6-5	TRBJ1-1	CASSYVGEGAEAFF	TGTGCCAGCAGTTATGTCGGGGAGGGGGCTGAAGCTTTCTTT
TRBD1	TRBV6-1	TRBJ1-5	CASTGRGSIQPQHF	TGTGCCAGCACCGGCAGGGGGTCAATCCAGCCCCAGCATTTT
TRBD1	TRBV19	TRBJ1-1	CASSKDRDTEAFF	TGTGCCAGTAGTAAGGACAGGGATACTGAAGCTTTCTTT
TRBD1	TRBV5-8	TRBJ2-7	CASSRGREQYF	TGTGCCAGCAGCAGGGGGCGCGAGCAGTACTTC
TRBD1	TRBV2	TRBJ1-4	CASRTQGAREKLFF	TGTGCCAGCAGAACCCAGGGGGCACGGGAAAAACTGTTTTTT